A single sample gave rise to the 17 T cell receptor beta chains below, sequenced in a study of CD8 T cells in ankylosing spondylitis. General observations from the study: A TCR beta motif of under 10 highly homologous variants appeared characteristic of ankylosing spondylitis blood.

No antigen is known for these receptors. Each CDR3 protein gets one entry after TCRdb re-called the 5' RACE reads with MiXCR. The table includes more than 500,000 distinct CDR3 sequences, roughly 5.3% detected once. The specimen was blood, either unsorted or a sorted T cell fraction (not recorded which). These receptors were obtained from a male donor with ankylosing spondylitis.

This clonotype was observed many times. The CDR3, as DNA: TGCAGCATTCGGGGCCAACATAGCAATCAGCCCCAGCATTTT. The encoded protein is CSIRGQHSNQPQHF. The chain combines TRBV20-1 with TRBJ1-5; D might be TRBD1 (5 bases). The CDR3 is 14 residues long. Germline lookup yields CDR1 DFQATT and CDR2 SNEGSKA (reference sequence).

This clonotype appeared many times. The V call is TRBV3-1, the J call TRBJ2-7; the D is unclear. There are 12 residues in the CDR3. V gave up 3 bases and J gave up 5 bases, with 8 bases separating them. Germline V lookup: CDR1 LGHDT, CDR2 YNNKEL (reference sequence). CDR3 in DNA: TGTGCCAGCAGCCAGCCCGGAGACGAGCAGTACTTC. Its protein product is CASSQPGDEQYF.

The gene calls are TRBV7-2 and TRBJ2-5, with D possibly TRBD2 on 5 matching bases. There are 15 residues in the CDR3. Per germline, CDR1 SGHTA and CDR2 FQGNSA. Trimming took off 2 bases at V and 5 bases at J, with 15 bases between the two ends. The CDR3 nucleotides read TGTGCCAGCAGCTTACAAGGCTCCCCGGGGGAGACCCAGTACTTC. This codes for CASSLQGSPGETQYF. The full variable domain, rest sourced from reference TRBV7-2 and TRBJ2-5, is GAGVSQSPSNKVTEKGKDVELRCDPISGHTALYWYRQSLGQGLEFLIYFQGNSAPDKSGLPSDRFSAERTGGSVSTLTIQRTQQEDSAVYLCASSLQGSPGETQYFGPGTRLLVL.

This clonotype was found many times. The gene calls are TRBV5-1 and TRBJ1-2; tentatively, D is TRBD1 (5 bases). CDR1 SGHRS and CDR2 YFSETQ come from the germline V gene. The CDR3 has 11 amino acids. Between the trimmed V and J ends, which lost 4 bases and 6 bases, there was a span of 7 bases. DNA for the CDR3: TGCGCCAGCAGCGGCAGGGATGGCTACACCTTC. Amino acids: CASSGRDGYTF.

The count of this clonotype is one. The rearrangement uses TRBV7-2 and TRBJ2-3, with a weak D call TRBD1 (5 bases). The V end lost 1 base, the J end lost 3 bases, and 11 bases lay between the germline ends. Looked up from germline, CDR1 is SGHTA and CDR2 is FQGNSA. This CDR3 has 15 residues. In DNA form, the CDR3 reads TGTGCCAGCAGCTTAGATGGGGCTAGAACAGATACGCAGTATTTT. As protein: CASSLDGARTDTQYF.

This clonotype was detected only a few times. The J gene is TRBJ2-5, the V gene TRBV10-3; TRBD2 matches 7 bases. This CDR3 is built from 14 residues. CDR1 and CDR2 (germline): ENHRY, SYGVKD. The trim removed 0 bases at V and 7 bases at J, leaving 5 bases unmatched. CDR3 region: CAISESTSFGTQYF. DNA of the CDR3: TGTGCCATCAGTGAGTCGACTAGCTTTGGGACCCAGTACTTC.

In its sample, this clonotype was seen a few times. The chain recombines TRBV20-1 with TRBJ2-7; 13 positions agree with TRBD2. Germline CDR1 reads DFQATT; CDR2 reads SNEGSKA (reference sequence). The CDR3 has 14 residues. V lost 5 bases, J lost 6 bases, and 7 bases stayed unmatched. The CDR3: CSAFGLAGVPEQYF. CDR3 DNA sequence: TGCAGTGCTTTCGGACTAGCGGGAGTCCCCGAGCAGTACTTC.

The chain has TRBV5-5 and TRBJ1-6; 7 bases are shared with TRBD1. The CDR3 totals 13 residues. Germline trimming cut 4 bases from V and 7 bases from J; bases unmatched to any gene: 2. Germline values: CDR1 SGHKS, CDR2 YYEKEE (reference sequence). The CDR3 is CASSVQGNSPLHF. The CDR3 DNA is TGTGCCAGCAGCGTACAGGGGAATTCACCCCTCCACTTT.

This clonotype was counted only a few times. V and J are TRBV20-1 and TRBJ1-2; no firm D call. CDR1 and CDR2 (germline): DFQATT, SNEGSKA (reference sequence). The CDR3 consists of 15 residues. V was trimmed by 1 base and J by 2 bases, leaving 14 bases between them. CDR3 in DNA: TGCAGTGCTAGAGTCATCGTCTACTCAAACTATGGCTACACCTTC. It codes for CSARVIVYSNYGYTF.

This clonotype was counted ten times or more. The chain uses TRBV5-1 and TRBJ2-1; D may correspond to TRBD1 or TRBD2 (6 bases each). The CDR3 sequence is 15 residues long. With 7 bases removed from V and 0 bases from J, the gap between germline ends came to 14 bases. The germline CDR1 and CDR2 sequences are SGHRS and YFSETQ. The CDR3 DNA reads as TGCGCCAGCGGCCGGGGGCAGAGCTCCTACAATGAGCAGTTCTTC. Its protein is CASGRGQSSYNEQFF.

This chain joins TRBV7-9 and TRBJ2-7; 8 bases line up with TRBD1. Trimming at V came to 2 bases and at J to 2 bases, leaving 8 bases not matched to a gene. The CDR3 is 16 residues long. Germline V gene sequence: CDR1 SEHNR, CDR2 FQNEAQ (reference sequence). As DNA, the CDR3 is TGTGCCAGCAGCTTACCAGAGACAGGGGACCCCTACGAGCAGTACTTC. Translation gives CASSLPETGDPYEQYF.

This clonotype has just a few counts. The rearrangement joins TRBV20-1 to TRBJ2-7, with TRBD2 identical over 7 bases. CDR3 length equals 14 residues. Germline V lookup: CDR1 DFQATT, CDR2 SNEGSKA (reference sequence). The ends lost 4 bases at V and 6 bases at J; junction bases unmatched: 12. CDR3 region: CSANWAGPGGEQYF. The CDR3 DNA reads TGCAGTGCTAATTGGGCAGGGCCGGGGGGCGAGCAGTACTTC.

This clonotype was seen repeatedly, ten times or more. V usage is TRBV24-1 and J usage is TRBJ1-5; perhaps TRBD1 as D (6 bases). The CDR3 length is 15 residues. Trimming shortened V by 4 bases and J by 6 bases, and 15 bases separated the two germline ends. Germline lookup yields CDR1 KGHDR and CDR2 SFDVKD. The CDR3 here is CATSDPGDTSQPQHF. The CDR3 DNA reads as TGTGCCACCAGTGACCCAGGGGATACAAGTCAGCCCCAGCATTTT.

This clonotype appeared a few times. This chain uses TRBV2 with TRBJ1-4; 8 bases match TRBD1. J gave up 5 bases and V 8 bases, and 4 bases lay outside the gene matches. The germline gives CDR1 SNHLY, CDR2 FYNNEI. This CDR3 region has 13 residues. CDR3 in DNA: TGTGCCAGCGGGGGACAGGACAATGAAAAACTGTTTTTT. Translating it yields CASGGQDNEKLFF.

This clonotype came up many times. This rearrangement joins TRBV5-1 to TRBJ2-7, with no clear D. The V gene lost 3 bases and the J gene lost 0 bases, with 10 bases spanning the gap. Germline V gene data show CDR1 as SGHRS and CDR2 as YFSETQ. CDR3 length: 14 amino acids. In nucleotides, the CDR3 is TGCGCCAGCAGCTATTTCGACCTCTCCTACGAGCAGTACTTC. This sequence encodes CASSYFDLSYEQYF. The whole variable domain, filled in from reference TRBV5-1 and TRBJ2-7, reads KAGVTQTPRYLIKTRGQQVTLSCSPISGHRSVSWYQQTPGQGLQFLFEYFSETQRNKGNFPGRFSGRQFSNSRSEMNVSTLELGDSALYLCASSYFDLSYEQYFGPGTRLTVT.

This sequence joins TRBV7-2 and TRBJ1-5, with 7 bases lining up with TRBD1. Germline V gene sequence: CDR1 SGHTA, CDR2 FQGNSA. Losses at the gene ends were 5 bases for V and 2 bases for J; bases not matched to a gene: 6. This CDR3 region has 15 residues. The CDR3 is CASSRQGGGNQPQHF. The CDR3 coding sequence is TGTGCCAGCAGCCGACAGGGAGGGGGCAATCAGCCCCAGCATTTT.

This clonotype showed up just a few times. This chain links TRBV7-3 with TRBJ2-3; TRBD2 aligns across 9 bases. This CDR3 has 15 residues. Germline-derived CDR1 and CDR2 are SGHTA and FQGTGA. V lost 3 bases, J lost 1 base, and 2 bases stayed unmatched. This CDR3 reads CASSFSGGRTDTQYF. CDR3 sequence (DNA): TGTGCCAGCAGCTTTAGCGGGGGACGCACAGATACGCAGTATTTT.